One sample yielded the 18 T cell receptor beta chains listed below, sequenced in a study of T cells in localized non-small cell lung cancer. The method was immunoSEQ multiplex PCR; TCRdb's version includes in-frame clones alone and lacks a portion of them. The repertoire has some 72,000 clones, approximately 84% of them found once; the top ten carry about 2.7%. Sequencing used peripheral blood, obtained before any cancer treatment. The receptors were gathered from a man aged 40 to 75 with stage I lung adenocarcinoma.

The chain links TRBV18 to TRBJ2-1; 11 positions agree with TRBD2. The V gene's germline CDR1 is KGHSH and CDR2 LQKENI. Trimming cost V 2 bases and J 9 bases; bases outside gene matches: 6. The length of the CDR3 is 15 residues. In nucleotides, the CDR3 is TGTGCCAGCTCACCAAGGGTCCTAGCGGGAGGTGAGCAGTTCTTC. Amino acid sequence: CASSPRVLAGGEQFF.

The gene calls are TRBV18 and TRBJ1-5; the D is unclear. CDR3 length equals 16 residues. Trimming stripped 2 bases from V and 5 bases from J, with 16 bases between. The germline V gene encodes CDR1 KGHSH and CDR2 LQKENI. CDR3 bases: TGTGCCAGCTCACCAACTCAGGATAGCCCCGATCAGCCCCAGCATTTT. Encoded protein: CASSPTQDSPDQPQHF.

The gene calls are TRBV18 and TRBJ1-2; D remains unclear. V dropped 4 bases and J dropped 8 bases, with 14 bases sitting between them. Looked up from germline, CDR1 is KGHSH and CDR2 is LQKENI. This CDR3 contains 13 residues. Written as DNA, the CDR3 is TGTGCCAGCTCACTCAAGGAACTAGGGGGCTACACCTTC. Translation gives CASSLKELGGYTF.

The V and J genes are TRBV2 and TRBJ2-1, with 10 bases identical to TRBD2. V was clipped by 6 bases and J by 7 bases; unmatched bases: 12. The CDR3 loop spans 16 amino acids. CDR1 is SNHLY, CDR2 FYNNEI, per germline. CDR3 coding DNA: TGTGCCAGCAGGGCCCGGCAAGCGGGAGGGAGGAATGAGCAGTTCTTC. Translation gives CASRARQAGGRNEQFF.

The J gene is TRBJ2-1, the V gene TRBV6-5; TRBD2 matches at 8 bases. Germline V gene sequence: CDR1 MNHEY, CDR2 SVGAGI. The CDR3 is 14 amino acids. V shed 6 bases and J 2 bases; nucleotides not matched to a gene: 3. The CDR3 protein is CASRRTSPYNEQFF. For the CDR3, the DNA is TGTGCCAGCAGGAGGACTAGCCCCTACAATGAGCAGTTCTTC.

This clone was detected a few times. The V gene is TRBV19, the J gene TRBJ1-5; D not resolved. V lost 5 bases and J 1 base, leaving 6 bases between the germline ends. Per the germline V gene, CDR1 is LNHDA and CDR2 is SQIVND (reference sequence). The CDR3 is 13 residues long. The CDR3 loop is CASSLRSNQPQHF. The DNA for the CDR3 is TGTGCCAGTAGTCTCCGGAGCAATCAGCCCCAGCATTTT.

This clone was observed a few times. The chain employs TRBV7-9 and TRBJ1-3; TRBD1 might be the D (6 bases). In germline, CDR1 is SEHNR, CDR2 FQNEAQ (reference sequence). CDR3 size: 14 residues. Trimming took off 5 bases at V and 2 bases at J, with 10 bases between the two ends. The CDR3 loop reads CASSQNRAGNTIYF. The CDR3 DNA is TGTGCCAGCAGCCAAAACAGGGCTGGAAACACCATATATTTT.

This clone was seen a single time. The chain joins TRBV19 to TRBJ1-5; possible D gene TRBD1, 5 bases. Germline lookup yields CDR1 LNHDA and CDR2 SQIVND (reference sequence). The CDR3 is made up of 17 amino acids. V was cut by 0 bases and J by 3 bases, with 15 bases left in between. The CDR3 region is CASSIDQGREYNQPQHF. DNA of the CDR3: TGTGCCAGTAGTATAGATCAGGGCAGGGAATACAATCAGCCCCAGCATTTT.

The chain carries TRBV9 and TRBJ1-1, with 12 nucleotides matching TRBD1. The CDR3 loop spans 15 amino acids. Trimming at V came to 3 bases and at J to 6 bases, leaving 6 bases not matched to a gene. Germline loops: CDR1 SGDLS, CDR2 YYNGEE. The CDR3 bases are TGTGCCAGCAGCGCCGGGACAGGGGGCTTGGCTGAAGCTTTCTTT. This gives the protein CASSAGTGGLAEAFF.

The CDR3 sequence is CASRQGAGSDTQYF. The CDR3 DNA sequence: TGTGCCTCTAGACAGGGGGCCGGCTCAGATACGCAGTATTTT. The rearrangement joins TRBV2 to TRBJ2-3; TRBD1 matches 10 bases. The V segment lost 11 bases and the J segment 4 bases; nucleotides outside the gene matches: 9. Germline CDR1 reads SNHLY; CDR2 reads FYNNEI. The CDR3 consists of 14 residues.

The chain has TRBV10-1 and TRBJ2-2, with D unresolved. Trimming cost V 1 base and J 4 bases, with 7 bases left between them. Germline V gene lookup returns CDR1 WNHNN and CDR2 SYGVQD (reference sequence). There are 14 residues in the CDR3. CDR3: CASSEFLSTGELFF. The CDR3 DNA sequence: TGCGCCAGCAGTGAGTTTTTGTCCACCGGGGAGCTGTTTTTT.

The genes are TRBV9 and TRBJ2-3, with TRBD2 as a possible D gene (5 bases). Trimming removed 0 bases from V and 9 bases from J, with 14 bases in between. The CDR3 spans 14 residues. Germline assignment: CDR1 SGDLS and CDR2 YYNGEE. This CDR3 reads CASSVVVGDGTQYF. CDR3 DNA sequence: TGTGCCAGCAGCGTAGTGGTCGGGGATGGCACGCAGTATTTT.

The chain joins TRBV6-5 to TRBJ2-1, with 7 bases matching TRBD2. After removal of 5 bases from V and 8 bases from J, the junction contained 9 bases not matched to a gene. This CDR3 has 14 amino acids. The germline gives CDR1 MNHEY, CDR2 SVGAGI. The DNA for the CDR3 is TGTGCCAGCAGTCTTGGACTAGGTCCAGATGAGCAGTTCTTC. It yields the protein CASSLGLGPDEQFF.

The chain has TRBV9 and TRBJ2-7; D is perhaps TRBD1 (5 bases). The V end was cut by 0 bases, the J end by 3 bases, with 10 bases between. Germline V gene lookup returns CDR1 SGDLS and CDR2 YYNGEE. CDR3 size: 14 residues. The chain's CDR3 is CASSVGTRDYEQYF. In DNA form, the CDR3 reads TGTGCCAGCAGCGTAGGGACCAGGGACTACGAGCAGTACTTC.

This CDR3 reads CASMGAGSPGELFF. The CDR3 DNA follows: TGTGCCAGCATGGGAGCTGGGTCACCCGGGGAGCTGTTTTTT. The chain recombines TRBV28 with TRBJ2-2, with D perhaps TRBD2 (5 bases). Between the trimmed V and J ends, which lost 7 bases and 6 bases, there was a span of 15 bases. CDR1 and CDR2 from the germline V gene are MDHEN and SYDVKM. This CDR3 is 14 amino acids long.

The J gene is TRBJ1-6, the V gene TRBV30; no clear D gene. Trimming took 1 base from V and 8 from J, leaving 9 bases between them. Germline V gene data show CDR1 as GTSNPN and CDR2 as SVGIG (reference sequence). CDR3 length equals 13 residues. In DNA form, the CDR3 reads TGTGCCTGGAGTGGTTCTGGGGATTCACCCCTCCACTTT. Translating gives CAWSGSGDSPLHF. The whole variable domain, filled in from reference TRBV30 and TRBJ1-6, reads SQTIHQWPATLVQPVGSPLSLECTVEGTSNPNLYWYRQAAGRGLQLLFYSVGIGQISSEVPQNLSASRPQDRQFILSSKKLLLSDSGFYLCAWSGSGDSPLHFGNGTRLTVT.

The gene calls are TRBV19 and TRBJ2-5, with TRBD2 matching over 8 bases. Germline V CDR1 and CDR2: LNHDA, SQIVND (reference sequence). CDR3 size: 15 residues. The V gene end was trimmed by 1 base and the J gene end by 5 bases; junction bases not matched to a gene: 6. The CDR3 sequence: CASSIVRAGEETQYF. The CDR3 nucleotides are TGTGCCAGTAGTATAGTTCGAGCGGGAGAGGAGACCCAGTACTTC.

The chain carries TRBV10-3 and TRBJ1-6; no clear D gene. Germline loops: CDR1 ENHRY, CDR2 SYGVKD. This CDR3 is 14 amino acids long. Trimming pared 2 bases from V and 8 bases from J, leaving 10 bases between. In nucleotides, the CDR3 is TGTGCCATCAGTGAGACGGGCGCGGATTCACCCCTCCACTTT. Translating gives CAISETGADSPLHF.